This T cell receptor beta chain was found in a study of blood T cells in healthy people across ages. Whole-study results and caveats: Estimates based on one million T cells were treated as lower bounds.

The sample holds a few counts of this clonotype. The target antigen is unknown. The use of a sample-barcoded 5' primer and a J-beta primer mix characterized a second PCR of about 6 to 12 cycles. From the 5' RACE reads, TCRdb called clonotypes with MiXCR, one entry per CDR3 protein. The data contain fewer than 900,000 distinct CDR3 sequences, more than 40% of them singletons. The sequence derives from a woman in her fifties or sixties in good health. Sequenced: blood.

The CDR3 bases are TGTGCCAGCAGCCCGACCACAGGGAACGAGCAGTACTTC. As protein: CASSPTTGNEQYF. The V and J genes are TRBV3-1 and TRBJ2-7, with a weak D call TRBD1 (6 bases). The CDR3 sequence is 13 residues long. Trimming shortened V by 4 bases and J by 5 bases, and 12 bases separated the two germline ends. Germline CDR1 and CDR2: LGHDT and YNNKEL (reference sequence).